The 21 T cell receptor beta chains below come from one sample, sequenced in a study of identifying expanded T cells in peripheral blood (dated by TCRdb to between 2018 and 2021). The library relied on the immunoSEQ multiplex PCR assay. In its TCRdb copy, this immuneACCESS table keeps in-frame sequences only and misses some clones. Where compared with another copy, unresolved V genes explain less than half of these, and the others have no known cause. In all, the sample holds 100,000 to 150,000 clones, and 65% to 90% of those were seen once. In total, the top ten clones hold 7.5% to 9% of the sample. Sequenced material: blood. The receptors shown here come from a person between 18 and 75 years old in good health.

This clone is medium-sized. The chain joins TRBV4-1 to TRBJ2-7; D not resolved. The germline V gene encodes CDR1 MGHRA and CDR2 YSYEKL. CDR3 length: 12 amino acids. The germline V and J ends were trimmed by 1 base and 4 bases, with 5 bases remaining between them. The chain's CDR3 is CASSQVGYEQYF. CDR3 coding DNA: TGCGCCAGCAGCCAAGTAGGATACGAGCAGTACTTC.

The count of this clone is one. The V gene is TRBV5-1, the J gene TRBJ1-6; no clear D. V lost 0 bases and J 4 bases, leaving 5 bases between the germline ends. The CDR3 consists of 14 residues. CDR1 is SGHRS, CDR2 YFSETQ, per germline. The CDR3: CASSLDGYNSPLHF. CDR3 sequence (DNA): TGCGCCAGCAGCTTGGACGGATATAATTCACCCCTCCACTTT. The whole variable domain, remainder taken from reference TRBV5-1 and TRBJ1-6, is KAGVTQTPRYLIKTRGQQVTLSCSPISGHRSVSWYQQTPGQGLQFLFEYFSETQRNKGNFPGRFSGRQFSNSRSEMNVSTLELGDSALYLCASSLDGYNSPLHFGNGTRLTVT.

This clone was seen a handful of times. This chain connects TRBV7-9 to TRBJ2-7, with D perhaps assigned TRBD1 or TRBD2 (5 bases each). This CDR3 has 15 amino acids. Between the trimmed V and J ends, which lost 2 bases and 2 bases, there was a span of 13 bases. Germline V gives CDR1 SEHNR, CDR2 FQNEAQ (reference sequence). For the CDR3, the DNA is TGTGCCAGCAGCTTAAATGGGGGTACTGCCTACGAGCAGTACTTC. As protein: CASSLNGGTAYEQYF.

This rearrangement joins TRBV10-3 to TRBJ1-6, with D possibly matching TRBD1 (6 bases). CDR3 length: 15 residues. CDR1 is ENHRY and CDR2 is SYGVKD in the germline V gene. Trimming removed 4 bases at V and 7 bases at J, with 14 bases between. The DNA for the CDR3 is TGTGCCATCAGTGGGCAGGGGATGGTGAATTCACCCCTCCACTTT. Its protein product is CAISGQGMVNSPLHF.

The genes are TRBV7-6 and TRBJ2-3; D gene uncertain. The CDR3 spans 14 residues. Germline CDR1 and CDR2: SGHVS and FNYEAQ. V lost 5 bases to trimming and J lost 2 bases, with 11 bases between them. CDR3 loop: CASSPSPTTDTQYF. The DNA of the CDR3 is TGTGCCAGCAGCCCCTCCCCCACCACAGATACGCAGTATTTT.

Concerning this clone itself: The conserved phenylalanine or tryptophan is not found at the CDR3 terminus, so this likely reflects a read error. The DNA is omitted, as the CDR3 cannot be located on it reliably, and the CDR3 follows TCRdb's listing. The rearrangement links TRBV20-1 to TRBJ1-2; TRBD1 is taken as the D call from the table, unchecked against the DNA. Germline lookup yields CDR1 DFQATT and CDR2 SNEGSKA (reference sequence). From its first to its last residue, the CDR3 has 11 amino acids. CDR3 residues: CSAIYPGVWVA.

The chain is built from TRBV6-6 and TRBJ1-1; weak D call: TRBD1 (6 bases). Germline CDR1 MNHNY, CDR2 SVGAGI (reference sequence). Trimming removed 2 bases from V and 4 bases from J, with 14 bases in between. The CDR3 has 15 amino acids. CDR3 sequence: CASSYDLTGSTEAFF. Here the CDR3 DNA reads TGTGCCAGCAGTTACGACCTAACAGGGTCCACTGAAGCTTTCTTT.

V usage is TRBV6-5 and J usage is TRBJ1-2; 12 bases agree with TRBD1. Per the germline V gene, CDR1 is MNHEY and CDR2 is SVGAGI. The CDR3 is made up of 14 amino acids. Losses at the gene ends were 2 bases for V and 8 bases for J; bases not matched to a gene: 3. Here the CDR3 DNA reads TGTGCCAGCAGTTACGCCGGGACAGGGGGCGGCTACACCTTC. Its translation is CASSYAGTGGGYTF.

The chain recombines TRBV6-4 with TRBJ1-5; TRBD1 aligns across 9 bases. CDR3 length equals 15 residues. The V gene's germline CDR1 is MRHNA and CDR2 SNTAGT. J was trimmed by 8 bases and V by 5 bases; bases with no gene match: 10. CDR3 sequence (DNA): TGTGCCAGCAGTATAATGTCGACAGGGGGTGAGCCCCAGCATTTT. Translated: CASSIMSTGGEPQHF.

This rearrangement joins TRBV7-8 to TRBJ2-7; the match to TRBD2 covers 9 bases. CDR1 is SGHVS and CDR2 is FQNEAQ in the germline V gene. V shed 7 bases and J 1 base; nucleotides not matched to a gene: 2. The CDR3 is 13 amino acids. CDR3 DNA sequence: TGTGCCAGCAATCTAGCGGGGTCCTACGAGCAGTACTTC. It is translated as CASNLAGSYEQYF.

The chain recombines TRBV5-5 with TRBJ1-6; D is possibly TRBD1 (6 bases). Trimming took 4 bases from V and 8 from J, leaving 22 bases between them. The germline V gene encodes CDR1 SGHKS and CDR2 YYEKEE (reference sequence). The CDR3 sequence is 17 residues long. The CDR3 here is CASSPTGTWGGDSPLHF. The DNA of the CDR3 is TGTGCCAGCAGCCCCACAGGGACGTGGGGGGGGGATTCACCCCTCCACTTT.

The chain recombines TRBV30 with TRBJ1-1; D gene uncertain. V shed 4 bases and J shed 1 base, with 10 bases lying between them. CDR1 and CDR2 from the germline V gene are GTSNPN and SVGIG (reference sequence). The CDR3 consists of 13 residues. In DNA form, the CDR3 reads TGTGCCTGGATAGGGCAAACGAACACTGAAGCTTTCTTT. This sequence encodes CAWIGQTNTEAFF.

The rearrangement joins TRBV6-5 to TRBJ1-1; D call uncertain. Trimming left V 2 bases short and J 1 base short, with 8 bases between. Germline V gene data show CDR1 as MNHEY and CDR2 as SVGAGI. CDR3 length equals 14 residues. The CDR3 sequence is CASSYGPANTEAFF. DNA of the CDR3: TGTGCCAGCAGTTACGGGCCGGCGAACACTGAAGCTTTCTTT.

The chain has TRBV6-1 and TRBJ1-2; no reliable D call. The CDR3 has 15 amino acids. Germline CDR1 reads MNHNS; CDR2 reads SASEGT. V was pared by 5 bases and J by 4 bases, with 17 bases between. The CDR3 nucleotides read TGTGCCAGCAGTTCCCCACCGTCGCGACTCTATGGCTACACCTTC. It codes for CASSSPPSRLYGYTF.

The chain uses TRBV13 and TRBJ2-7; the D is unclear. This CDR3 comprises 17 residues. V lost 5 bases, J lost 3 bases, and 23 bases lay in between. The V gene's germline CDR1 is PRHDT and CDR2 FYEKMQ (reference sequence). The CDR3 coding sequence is TGTGCCAGCAGCCCGCAACGTCTCCCTCAAGGGTTCTACGAGCAGTACTTC. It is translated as CASSPQRLPQGFYEQYF. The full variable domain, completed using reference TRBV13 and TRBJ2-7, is AAGVIQSPRHLIKEKRETATLKCYPIPRHDTVYWYQQGPGQDPQFLISFYEKMQSDKGSIPDRFSAQQFSDYHSELNMSSLELGDSALYFCASSPQRLPQGFYEQYFGPGTRLTVT.

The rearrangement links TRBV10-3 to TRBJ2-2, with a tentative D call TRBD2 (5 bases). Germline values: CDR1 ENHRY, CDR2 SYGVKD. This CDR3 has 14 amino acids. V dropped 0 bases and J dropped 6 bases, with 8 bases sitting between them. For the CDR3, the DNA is TGTGCCATCAGTGAGTCGAACGGGGCCGGGGAGCTGTTTTTT. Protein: CAISESNGAGELFF.

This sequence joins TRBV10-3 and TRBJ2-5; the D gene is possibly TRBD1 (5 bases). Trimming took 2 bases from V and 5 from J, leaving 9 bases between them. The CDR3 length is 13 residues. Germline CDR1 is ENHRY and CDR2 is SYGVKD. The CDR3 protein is CAISEPGIETQYF. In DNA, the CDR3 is TGTGCCATCAGTGAGCCAGGGATCGAGACCCAGTACTTC.

In DNA, the CDR3 is TGTGCCAGCTCGCAGGACAGGGCAAATGAAAAACTGTTTTTT. It encodes CASSQDRANEKLFF. This rearrangement joins TRBV18 to TRBJ1-4; 8 bases map to TRBD1. Germline assignment: CDR1 KGHSH and CDR2 LQKENI. Losses at the gene ends were 6 bases for V and 5 bases for J; bases not matched to a gene: 5. The CDR3 length is 14 residues.

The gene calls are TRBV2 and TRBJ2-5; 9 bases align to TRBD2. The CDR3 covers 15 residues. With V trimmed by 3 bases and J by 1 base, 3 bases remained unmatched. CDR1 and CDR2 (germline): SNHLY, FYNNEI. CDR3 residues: CASSDERGVQETQYF. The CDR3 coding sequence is TGTGCCAGCAGTGATGAGCGGGGGGTCCAAGAGACCCAGTACTTC. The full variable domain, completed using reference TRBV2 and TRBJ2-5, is EPEVTQTPSHQVTQMGQEVILRCVPISNHLYFYWYRQILGQKVEFLVSFYNNEISEKSEIFDDQFSVERPDGSNFTLKIRSTKLEDSAMYFCASSDERGVQETQYFGPGTRLLVL.

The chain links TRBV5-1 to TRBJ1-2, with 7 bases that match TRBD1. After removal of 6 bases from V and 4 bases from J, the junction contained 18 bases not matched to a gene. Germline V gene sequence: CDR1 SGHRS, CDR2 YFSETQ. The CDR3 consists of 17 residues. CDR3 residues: CASNFRQGEGRGYGYTF. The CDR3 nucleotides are TGCGCCAGCAACTTTCGTCAGGGGGAGGGAAGGGGCTATGGCTACACCTTC.

This CDR3 reads CASSFDPLIGNTIYF. CDR3 coding DNA: TGTGCCAGCAGTTTTGACCCACTCATTGGAAACACCATATATTTT. V gene TRBV28 combines with J gene TRBJ1-3; no firm D call. Deletions cut 3 bases from V and 3 bases from J, with 12 bases between. The CDR3 has 15 residues. CDR1 and CDR2 (germline): MDHEN, SYDVKM.